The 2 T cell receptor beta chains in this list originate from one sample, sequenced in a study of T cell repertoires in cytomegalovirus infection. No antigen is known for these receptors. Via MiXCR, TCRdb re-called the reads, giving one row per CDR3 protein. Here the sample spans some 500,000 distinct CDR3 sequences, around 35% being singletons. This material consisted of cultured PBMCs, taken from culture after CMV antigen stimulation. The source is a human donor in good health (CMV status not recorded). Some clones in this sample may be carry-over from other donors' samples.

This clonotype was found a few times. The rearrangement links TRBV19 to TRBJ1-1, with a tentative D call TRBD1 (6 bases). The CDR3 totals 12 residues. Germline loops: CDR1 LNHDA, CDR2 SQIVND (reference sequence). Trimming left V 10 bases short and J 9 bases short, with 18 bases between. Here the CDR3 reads CATEGGLYKAFF. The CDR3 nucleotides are TGTGCCACCGAAGGGGGTCTATACAAAGCTTTCTTT.

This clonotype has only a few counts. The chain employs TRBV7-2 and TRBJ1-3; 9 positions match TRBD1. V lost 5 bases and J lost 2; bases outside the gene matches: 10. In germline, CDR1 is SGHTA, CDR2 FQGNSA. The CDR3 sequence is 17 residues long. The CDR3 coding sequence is TGTGCCAGCAGCCCGGGGACAGGGCAGGGGACTGGAAACACCATATATTTT. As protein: CASSPGTGQGTGNTIYF.